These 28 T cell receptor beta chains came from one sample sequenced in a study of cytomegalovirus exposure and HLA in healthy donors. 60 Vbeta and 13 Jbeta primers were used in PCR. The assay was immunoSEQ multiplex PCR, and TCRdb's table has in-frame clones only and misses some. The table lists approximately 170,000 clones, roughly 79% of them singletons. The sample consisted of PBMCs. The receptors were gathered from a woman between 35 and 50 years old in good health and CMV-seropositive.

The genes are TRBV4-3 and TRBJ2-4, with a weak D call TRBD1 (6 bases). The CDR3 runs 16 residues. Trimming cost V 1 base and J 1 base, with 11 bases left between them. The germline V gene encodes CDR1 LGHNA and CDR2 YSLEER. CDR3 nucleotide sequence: TGCGCCAGCAGCCAAGTTGGGGGCGCGGCCAAAAACATTCAGTACTTC. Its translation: CASSQVGGAAKNIQYF.

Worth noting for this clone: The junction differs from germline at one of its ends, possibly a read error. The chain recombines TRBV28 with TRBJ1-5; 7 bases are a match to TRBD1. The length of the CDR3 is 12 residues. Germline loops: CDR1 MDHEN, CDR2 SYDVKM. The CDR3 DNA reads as TGTGCCAGCAGGGAAGGGACAGCCAACCCCTATTTT. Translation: CASREGTANPYF.

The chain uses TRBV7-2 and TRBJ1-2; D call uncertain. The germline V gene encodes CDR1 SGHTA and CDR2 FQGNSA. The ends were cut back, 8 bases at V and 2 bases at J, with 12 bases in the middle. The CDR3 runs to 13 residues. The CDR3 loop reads CASAEVGNYGYTF. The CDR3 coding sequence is TGTGCCAGCGCGGAGGTGGGGAACTATGGCTACACCTTC.

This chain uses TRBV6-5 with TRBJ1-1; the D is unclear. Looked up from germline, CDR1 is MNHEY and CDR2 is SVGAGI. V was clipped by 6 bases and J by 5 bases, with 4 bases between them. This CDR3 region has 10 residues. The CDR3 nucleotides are TGTGCCAGCAGCCGGACTGAAGCTTTCTTT. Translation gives CASSRTEAFF.

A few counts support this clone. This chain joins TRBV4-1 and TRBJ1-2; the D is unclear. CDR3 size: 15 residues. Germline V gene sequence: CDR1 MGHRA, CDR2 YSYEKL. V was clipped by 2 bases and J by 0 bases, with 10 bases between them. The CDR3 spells CASSQILSANYGYTF. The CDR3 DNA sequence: TGCGCCAGCAGCCAAATCCTTTCAGCTAACTATGGCTACACCTTC.

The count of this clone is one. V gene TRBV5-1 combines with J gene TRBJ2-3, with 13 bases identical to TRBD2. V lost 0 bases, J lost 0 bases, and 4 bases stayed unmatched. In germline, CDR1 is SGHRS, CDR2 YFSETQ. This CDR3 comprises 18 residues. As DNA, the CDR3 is TGCGCCAGCAGCTTGGGACTAGCGGGGGGAACTAGCACAGATACGCAGTATTTT. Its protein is CASSLGLAGGTSTDTQYF. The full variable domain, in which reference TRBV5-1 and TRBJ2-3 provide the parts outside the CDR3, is KAGVTQTPRYLIKTRGQQVTLSCSPISGHRSVSWYQQTPGQGLQFLFEYFSETQRNKGNFPGRFSGRQFSNSRSEMNVSTLELGDSALYLCASSLGLAGGTSTDTQYFGPGTRLTVL.

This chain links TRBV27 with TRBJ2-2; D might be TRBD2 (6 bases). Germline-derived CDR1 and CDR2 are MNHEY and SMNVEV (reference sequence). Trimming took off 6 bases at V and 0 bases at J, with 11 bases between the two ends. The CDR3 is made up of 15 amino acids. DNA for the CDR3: TGTGCCAGCAGCCGCGGGACTGCGAACACCGGGGAGCTGTTTTTT. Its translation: CASSRGTANTGELFF.

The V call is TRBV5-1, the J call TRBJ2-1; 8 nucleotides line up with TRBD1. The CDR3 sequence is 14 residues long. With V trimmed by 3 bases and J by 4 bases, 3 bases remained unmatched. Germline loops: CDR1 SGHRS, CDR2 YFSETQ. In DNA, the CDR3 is TGCGCCAGCAGCTGGGGACAGGTGTACAATGAGCAGTTCTTC. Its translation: CASSWGQVYNEQFF.

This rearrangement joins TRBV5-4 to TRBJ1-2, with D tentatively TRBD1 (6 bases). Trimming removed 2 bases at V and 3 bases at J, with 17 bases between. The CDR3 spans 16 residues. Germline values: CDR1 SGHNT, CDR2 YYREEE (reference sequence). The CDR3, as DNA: TGTGCCAGCAGCTTAGGAAAGACAGGAGGCCACTATGGCTACACCTTC. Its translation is CASSLGKTGGHYGYTF.

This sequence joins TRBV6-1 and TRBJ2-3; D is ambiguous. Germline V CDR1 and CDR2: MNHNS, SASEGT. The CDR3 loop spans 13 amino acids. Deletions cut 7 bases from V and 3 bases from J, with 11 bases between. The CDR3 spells CASNTVITDTQYF. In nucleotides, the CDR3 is TGTGCCAGCAACACAGTAATAACAGATACGCAGTATTTT.

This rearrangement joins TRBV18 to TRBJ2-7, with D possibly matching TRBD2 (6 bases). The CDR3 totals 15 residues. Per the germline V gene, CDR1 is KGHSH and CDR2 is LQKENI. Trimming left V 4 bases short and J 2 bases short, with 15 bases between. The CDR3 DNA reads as TGTGCCAGCTCACACGAACGTAGCGGAGCCTACGAGCAGTACTTC. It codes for CASSHERSGAYEQYF. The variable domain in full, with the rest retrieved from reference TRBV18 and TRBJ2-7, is NAGVMQNPRHLVRRRGQEARLRCSPMKGHSHVYWYRQLPEEGLKFMVYLQKENIIDESGMPKERFSAEFPKEGPSILRIQQVVRGDSAAYFCASSHERSGAYEQYFGPGTRLTVT.

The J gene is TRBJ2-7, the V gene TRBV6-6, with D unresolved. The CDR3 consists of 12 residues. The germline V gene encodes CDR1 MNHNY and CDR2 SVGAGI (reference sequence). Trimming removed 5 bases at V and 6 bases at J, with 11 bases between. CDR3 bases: TGTGCCAGCAGTCCGCAGGCGCCCGAGCAGTACTTC. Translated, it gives CASSPQAPEQYF.

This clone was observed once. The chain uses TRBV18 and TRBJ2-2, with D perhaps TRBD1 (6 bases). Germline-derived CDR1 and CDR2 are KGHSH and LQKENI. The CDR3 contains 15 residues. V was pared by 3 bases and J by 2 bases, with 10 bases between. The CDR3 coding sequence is TGTGCCAGCTCACCGCGACAGGCAAACACCGGGGAGCTGTTTTTT. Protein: CASSPRQANTGELFF.

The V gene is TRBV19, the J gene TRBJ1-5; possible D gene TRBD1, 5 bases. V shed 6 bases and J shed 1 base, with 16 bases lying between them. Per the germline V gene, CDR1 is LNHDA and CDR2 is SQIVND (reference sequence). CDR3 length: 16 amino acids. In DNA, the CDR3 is TGTGCCAGTAGACAGCAGGGCCCCAGGAGCAATCAGCCCCAGCATTTT. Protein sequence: CASRQQGPRSNQPQHF.

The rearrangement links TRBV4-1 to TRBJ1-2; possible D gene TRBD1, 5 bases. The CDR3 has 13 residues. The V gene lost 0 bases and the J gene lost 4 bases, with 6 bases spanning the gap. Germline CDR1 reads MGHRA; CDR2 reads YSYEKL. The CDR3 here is CASSQEGVYGYTF. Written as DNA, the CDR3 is TGCGCCAGCAGCCAAGAAGGGGTCTATGGCTACACCTTC.

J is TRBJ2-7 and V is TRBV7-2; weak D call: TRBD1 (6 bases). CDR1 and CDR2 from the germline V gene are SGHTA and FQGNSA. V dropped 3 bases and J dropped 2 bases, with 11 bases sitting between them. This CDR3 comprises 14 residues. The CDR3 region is CASSFFQGPYEQYF. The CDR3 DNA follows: TGTGCCAGCAGCTTTTTTCAGGGGCCCTACGAGCAGTACTTC.

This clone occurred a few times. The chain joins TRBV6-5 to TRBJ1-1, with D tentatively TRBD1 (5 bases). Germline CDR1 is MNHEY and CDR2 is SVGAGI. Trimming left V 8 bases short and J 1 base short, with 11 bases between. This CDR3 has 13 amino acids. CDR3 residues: CASHSQGNTEAFF. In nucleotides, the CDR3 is TGTGCCAGCCATTCCCAGGGGAACACTGAAGCTTTCTTT.

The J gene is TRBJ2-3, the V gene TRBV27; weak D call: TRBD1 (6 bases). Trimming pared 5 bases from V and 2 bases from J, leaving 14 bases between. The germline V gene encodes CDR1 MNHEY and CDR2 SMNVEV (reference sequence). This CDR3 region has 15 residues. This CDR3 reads CASSAGTFTTDTQYF. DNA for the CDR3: TGTGCCAGCAGTGCCGGGACATTTACCACAGATACGCAGTATTTT.

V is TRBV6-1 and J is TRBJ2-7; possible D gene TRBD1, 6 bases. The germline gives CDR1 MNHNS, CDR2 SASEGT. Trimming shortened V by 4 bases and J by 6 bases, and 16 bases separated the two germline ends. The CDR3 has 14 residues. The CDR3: CASSVAGEIGEQYF. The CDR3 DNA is TGTGCCAGCAGTGTGGCAGGGGAGATTGGCGAGCAGTACTTC.

The CDR3 bases are TGTGCCAGCAGTTACAATACCCCGGGCTATGGCTACACCTTC. This gives the protein CASSYNTPGYGYTF. V and J are TRBV6-5 and TRBJ1-2; D ambiguous. Per the germline V gene, CDR1 is MNHEY and CDR2 is SVGAGI. Trimming cost V 2 bases and J 4 bases, with 11 bases left between them. This CDR3 spans 14 amino acids.

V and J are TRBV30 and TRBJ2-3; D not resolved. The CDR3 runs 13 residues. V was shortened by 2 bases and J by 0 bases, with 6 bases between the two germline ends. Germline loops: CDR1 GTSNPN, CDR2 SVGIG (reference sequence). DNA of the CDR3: TGTGCCTGGAGTTCTTTAAGCACAGATACGCAGTATTTT. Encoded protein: CAWSSLSTDTQYF.

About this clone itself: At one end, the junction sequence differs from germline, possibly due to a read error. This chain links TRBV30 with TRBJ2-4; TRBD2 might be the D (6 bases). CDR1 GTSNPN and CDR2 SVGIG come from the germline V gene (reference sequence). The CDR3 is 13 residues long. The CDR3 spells CAWGDFAKNSQYF. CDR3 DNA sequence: TGTGCCTGGGGGGACTTCGCCAAAAACAGTCAGTACTTC.

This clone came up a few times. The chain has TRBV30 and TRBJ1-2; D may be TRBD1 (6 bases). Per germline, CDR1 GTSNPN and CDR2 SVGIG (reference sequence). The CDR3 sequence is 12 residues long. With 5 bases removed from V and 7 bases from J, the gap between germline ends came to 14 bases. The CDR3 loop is CAWVISGAGYTF. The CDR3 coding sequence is TGTGCCTGGGTCATCTCAGGGGCTGGCTACACCTTC.

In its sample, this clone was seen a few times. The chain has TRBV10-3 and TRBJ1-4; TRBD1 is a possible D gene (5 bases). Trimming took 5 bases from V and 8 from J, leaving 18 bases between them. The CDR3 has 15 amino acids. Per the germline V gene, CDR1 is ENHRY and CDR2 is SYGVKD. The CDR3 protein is CAISIGAGDGEKLFF. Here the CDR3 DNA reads TGTGCCATCAGTATTGGGGCTGGGGATGGGGAAAAACTGTTTTTT.

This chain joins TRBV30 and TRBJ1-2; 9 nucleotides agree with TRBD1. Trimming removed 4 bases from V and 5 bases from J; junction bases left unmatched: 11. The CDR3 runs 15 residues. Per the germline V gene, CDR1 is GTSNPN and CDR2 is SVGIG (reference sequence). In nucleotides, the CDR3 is TGTGCCTGGATCCCGGGGACAGGGCTGGAATATGGCTACACCTTC. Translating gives CAWIPGTGLEYGYTF.

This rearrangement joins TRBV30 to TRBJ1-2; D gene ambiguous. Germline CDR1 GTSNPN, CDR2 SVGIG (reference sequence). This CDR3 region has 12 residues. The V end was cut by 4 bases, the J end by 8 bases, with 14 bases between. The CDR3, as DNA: TGTGCCTGGAACGAGGGAAGAGGGGGCTACACCTTC. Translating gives CAWNEGRGGYTF.

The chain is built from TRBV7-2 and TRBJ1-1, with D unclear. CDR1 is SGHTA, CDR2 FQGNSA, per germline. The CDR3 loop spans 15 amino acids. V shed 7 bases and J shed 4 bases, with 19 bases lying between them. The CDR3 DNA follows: TGTGCCAGCATCCACGAACTCCGAGTTGTCACTGAAGCTTTCTTT. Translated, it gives CASIHELRVVTEAFF.

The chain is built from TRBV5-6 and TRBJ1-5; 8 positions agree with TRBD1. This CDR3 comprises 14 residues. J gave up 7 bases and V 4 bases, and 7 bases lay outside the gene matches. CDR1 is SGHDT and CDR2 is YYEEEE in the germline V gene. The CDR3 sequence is CASSQDRGSQPQHF. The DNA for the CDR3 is TGTGCCAGCAGCCAAGACAGGGGTAGCCAGCCCCAGCATTTT.